The rows below give T cell receptor beta chains drawn from one sample of a study of blood T cell repertoires in COVID-19. Profiling relied on immunoSEQ multiplex PCR, and the TCRdb table lists in-frame clones only, not all of them. The sample records approximately 490,000 clones, approximately 90% being singletons. The sequencing input was PBMCs or T cells enriched from blood (not recorded which). The receptors derive from a woman under 30 who had recovered from COVID-19. Both conserved end residues are part of each CDR3. The D gene is left open where the match is weak. Size is stated for part of the rows, as once, few or many counts, or as a class when the clone is expanded.

>once|TRBJ2-5|TRBD1|TRBV7-9
TGTGCCAGCAGCTCCCTGAAACCGGGACAGGGGGTAGAATGGGAGACCCAGTACTTC
CASSSLKPGQGVEWETQYF
>.|TRBJ2-3|.|TRBV18
TGTGCCAGCTCACCACCCGACAGGGGAGGGACAGATACGCAGTATTTT
CASSPPDRGGTDTQYF
>.|TRBJ1-2|.|TRBV4-2
TGTGCCAGCAGCCAAGATGTCAGGGAGGGCTATGGCTACACCTTC
CASSQDVREGYGYTF
>.|TRBJ2-5|.|TRBV7-3
TGTGCCAGCAGCTTACGGCGAGGGGAGACCCAGTACTTC
CASSLRRGETQYF
>.|TRBJ2-3|TRBD2|TRBV6-1
TGTGCCAGCAGTGGGGCTGGAGCGGGGGGCCCCAAGGGGGATACGCAGTATTTT
CASSGAGAGGPKGDTQYF
>.|TRBJ2-5|.|TRBV3-1/TRBV3-2
TGTGCCAGCAGCCATGTTGGAGGCCAAGAGACCCAGTACTTC
CASSHVGGQETQYF
>.|TRBJ1-2|.|TRBV5-1
TGCGCCAGCAGCCCGATCATACAATGGACTGGTGGCTACACCTTC
CASSPIIQWTGGYTF
>.|TRBJ2-5|.|TRBV3-1/TRBV3-2
TGTGCCAGCAGCCAAGGGGCTCAAGAGACCCAGTACTTC
CASSQGAQETQYF
>.|TRBJ2-5|TRBD2|TRBV2
TGTGCCAGCACGCTATCCAGCGGGGCAGAGACCCAGTACTTC
CASTLSSGAETQYF
>.|TRBJ2-3|.|TRBV19
TGTGCCAGTAGTATCGGTGGGCTAGCGACTTTCACAGATACGCAGTATTTT
CASSIGGLATFTDTQYF
>.|TRBJ2-3|.|TRBV2
TGTGCCAGCAGTTATAGCACAGATACGCAGTATTTT
CASSYSTDTQYF
>.|TRBJ1-6|TRBD1|TRBV6-5
TGTGCCAGCGGCCAGGACAGGGAAAGTAATTCACCCCTCCACTTT
CASGQDRESNSPLHF
>few|TRBJ1-1|.|TRBV9
TGTGCCAGCTTCACAATTGAAGCTTTCTTT
CASFTIEAFF
>.|TRBJ2-3|TRBD1|TRBV29-1
TGCAGCGTTGAAGAGGGACAGATCACAGATACGCAGTATTTT
CSVEEGQITDTQYF
>.|TRBJ1-3|TRBD1|TRBV30
TGTGCCTGGAGTCAATCGACAGGGGCGATTGGAAACACCATATATTTT
CAWSQSTGAIGNTIYF
>.|TRBJ2-1|.|TRBV7-9
TGTGCCAGCAGCCCGAAAAATAGTGGGGGCCCGCTGACCTACAATGAGCAGTTCTTC
CASSPKNSGGPLTYNEQFF
>.|TRBJ2-3|TRBD2|TRBV18
TGTGCCAGCTCATCGTTGACTAGCGGGGGCCCAGATACGCAGTATTTT
CASSSLTSGGPDTQYF
>once|TRBJ1-1|.|TRBV3-1/TRBV3-2
TGTGCCAGCAGCCTCAGGGGAACTGAAGCTTTCTTT
CASSLRGTEAFF
>.|TRBJ2-5|.|TRBV19
TGTGCCAGTAGTCGGTCAGGGCAACTTGGAGAGACCCAGTACTTC
CASSRSGQLGETQYF
>.|TRBJ2-1|.|TRBV2
TGTGCCAGCAGCTTCAATGAGCAGTTCTTC
CASSFNEQFF
>.|TRBJ2-3|TRBD2|TRBV6-6
TGTGCCAGCAGAGAGACTAGCGGGGGGGAGGAAGATACGCAGTATTTT
CASRETSGGEEDTQYF
>.|TRBJ1-6|.|TRBV7-9
TGTGCCATTGAACGACTGAGTTATAATTCACCCCTCCACTTT
CAIERLSYNSPLHF
>.|TRBJ2-5|TRBD1|TRBV5-1
TGCGCCAGCAGCTCCGGGACAGCGCAAGAGACCCAGTACTTC
CASSSGTAQETQYF
>.|TRBJ1-1|.|TRBV28
TGTGCCAGCAGTTCCGGGAGCATGAACACTGAAGCTTTCTTT
CASSSGSMNTEAFF
>.|TRBJ1-2|.|TRBV6-5
TGTGCCAGCGGCAGGCCCCAGGGTGACTATGGCTACACCTTC
CASGRPQGDYGYTF
>.|TRBJ1-2|.|TRBV4-1
TGCGCCAGCAGCCCGCGGACTTCTGCTAACTATGGCTACACCTTC
CASSPRTSANYGYTF
>.|TRBJ2-1|.|TRBV25-1
TGTGCCAGCAGCGGGAAGTCGCACAATGAGCAGTTCTTC
CASSGKSHNEQFF
>.|TRBJ1-6|.|TRBV5-4
TGTGCCAGCAGCACGGACAGAAGCTCACCCCTCCACTTT
CASSTDRSSPLHF
>.|TRBJ2-2|TRBD1|TRBV5-6
TGTGCCAGCAGCTTTTTATACAGGGGTACCGGGGAGCTGTTTTTT
CASSFLYRGTGELFF